This is a list of T cell receptor beta chains from one sample in a study of Graves' ophthalmopathy and Graves' hyperthyroidism. MiXCR was run by TCRdb on the multiplex PCR reads, yielding one entry per CDR3 protein. Of just over 600,000 distinct CDR3 sequences listed, around a fifth were seen once; the top ten hold approximately 7%. The material sequenced was peripheral blood. The receptors originated from a woman aged 18-29 years with stable Graves' hyperthyroidism. Some clones in this sample may be carry-over from other donors' samples. The CDR3 runs from the conserved cysteine through the conserved F or W. The D gene is left open where the match is weak. Not every row has a clone size; where given, it reads once, few, many or a size class.

V gene	J gene	clone size	D gene	CDR3 DNA	CDR3 protein
TRBV12-3/TRBV12-4	TRBJ2-5	-	TRBD2	TGTGCCAGCAGTCCTAGCGGGAGATTCGCAGAGACCCAGTACTTC	CASSPSGRFAETQYF
TRBV20-1	TRBJ2-2	-	-	TGCAGTGCTAGGGGTGGGGCTACCGGGGAGCTGTTTTTT	CSARGGATGELFF
TRBV5-1	TRBJ1-3	many	-	TGCGCCAGCAGCTTGGAACATGTGGGGGCGAATGGAAACACCATATATTTT	CASSLEHVGANGNTIYF
TRBV5-1	TRBJ1-5	many	TRBD1	TGCGCCAGCAGCTTGTCGGGACAGGGTGGTCAGCCCCAGCATTTT	CASSLSGQGGQPQHF
TRBV11-2	TRBJ2-7	-	TRBD1	TGTGCCAGCAGCCTCAGGACAGGGGGCATTCTCTACGAGCAGTACTTC	CASSLRTGGILYEQYF
TRBV2	TRBJ1-2	few	TRBD1	TGTGCCAGCAGTGAATCGGACAGGGGACATGGCTACACCTTC	CASSESDRGHGYTF
TRBV5-1	TRBJ2-7	-	-	TGCGCCAGCAGCTTGGAAGGACACCAAGAAGGGGAGCAGTACTTC	CASSLEGHQEGEQYF
TRBV13	TRBJ1-1	many	TRBD1	TGTGCCAGCCAGACAGGGTATAACACTGAAGCTTTCTTT	CASQTGYNTEAFF
TRBV6-1	TRBJ2-4	-	TRBD2	TGTGCCAGCAGCACGACTAGCGGGAGTGTTAACATTAAGTACTTC	CASSTTSGSVNIKYF
TRBV7-6	TRBJ1-1	many	-	TGTGCCAGCAACATTTGTGGTGGGAACACTGAAGCTTTCTTT	CASNICGGNTEAFF
TRBV6-1	TRBJ2-3	-	TRBD2	TGTGCCAGCAGTGAAGTGGCTAGCGGGAGGGGTACAGATACGCAGTATTTT	CASSEVASGRGTDTQYF
TRBV28	TRBJ2-7	many	-	TGTGCCAGCAGTTTACCCCGGGACGGCTCCTACGAGCAGTACTTC	CASSLPRDGSYEQYF
TRBV12-3/TRBV12-4	TRBJ2-7	many	TRBD2	TGTGCCAGCAGTTTACCGCTTAATCAACTAGCGGGAGGGCCTGGGGGAGTTGGGGAGCAGTACTTC	CASSLPLNQLAGGPGGVGEQYF
TRBV10-3	TRBJ1-5	many	-	TGTGCCATCAGTGATTCGACGAGGGATCAGCCCCAGCATTTT	CAISDSTRDQPQHF
TRBV20-1	TRBJ1-2	many	-	TGCAGTGCTAGAGATCGGGGAGCCTATGGCTACACCTTC	CSARDRGAYGYTF
TRBV27	TRBJ1-2	-	-	TGTGCCAGCAGCCTCGGACAGTTCTATGGCTACGCCTTC	CASSLGQFYGYAF
TRBV20-1	TRBJ1-1	-	-	TGCAGTGCTAGACAGGGGAGAGAAGCTTTCTTT	CSARQGREAFF
TRBV20-1	TRBJ2-2	many	-	TGCAGTGCCCCATCGACGGTGGACACCGGGGAGCTGTTTTTT	CSAPSTVDTGELFF
TRBV27	TRBJ2-7	many	TRBD1	TGTGCCAGCAGCAGGACAGGGGGCGAGCAGTACTTC	CASSRTGGEQYF
TRBV28	TRBJ2-3	-	-	TGTGCCAGCAGTTTAGATTCGGGTAACACAGATACGCAGTATTTT	CASSLDSGNTDTQYF
TRBV6-1	TRBJ1-5	few	-	TGTGCCAGCAGTGAAGCAACGGGCCAAAGGCCCCAGCATTTT	CASSEATGQRPQHF
TRBV6-5	TRBJ1-5	few	-	TGTGCCAGCAGTTACTCGCGGGGGGGACAGCCCCAGCATTTT	CASSYSRGGQPQHF
TRBV7-2	TRBJ1-1	-	-	TGTGCCACCCAGGGTCGCGGGAGGGCTTTCTTT	CATQGRGRAFF
TRBV29-1	TRBJ2-5	-	TRBD2	TGCAGCGTCAAGCGGGGGAGTCAAGAGACCCAGTACTTC	CSVKRGSQETQYF
TRBV6-5	TRBJ2-5	many	TRBD2	TGTGCCAGCAGTTACCCCAAAACCAGCGGGGGGCAGGGGGAGACCCAGTACTTC	CASSYPKTSGGQGETQYF
TRBV13	TRBJ2-5	many	-	TGTGCCAGCAGCTTAAGGGGCGAGCAAGAGACCCAGTACTTC	CASSLRGEQETQYF
TRBV9	TRBJ2-5	few	-	TGTGCCAGCAGCGTTCAAGGCGGATCACAAGAGACCCAGTACTTC	CASSVQGGSQETQYF
TRBV20-1	TRBJ1-3	-	TRBD1	TGCAGTGCTGTGGACAGGGGGTACGGAAACACCATATATTTT	CSAVDRGYGNTIYF
TRBV27	TRBJ1-1	many	TRBD1	TGTGCCAGCAGTTTAGGACAGGGTCTTAGTGAAGCTTTCTTT	CASSLGQGLSEAFF
TRBV27	TRBJ2-1	many	-	TGTGCCAGCAGTTTATCTAGCGGTAGCTCCTACAATGAGCAGTTCTTC	CASSLSSGSSYNEQFF
TRBV10-3	TRBJ2-7	many	TRBD1	TGTGCCATCAGTACACAGGGGTACGAGCAGTACTTC	CAISTQGYEQYF
TRBV29-1	TRBJ1-1	-	TRBD1	TGCAGCGTTGACCCGGGACAGGAAGCTTTCTTT	CSVDPGQEAFF
TRBV9	TRBJ1-2	few	-	TGTGCCAGCAGCGTAGGATATGGGGGAGCTAGCTATGGCTACACCTTC	CASSVGYGGASYGYTF
TRBV2	TRBJ1-1	many	-	TGTGCCAGCAAGGTGAGGAACACTGAAGCTTTCTTT	CASKVRNTEAFF
TRBV6-5	TRBJ1-5	-	-	TGTGCCAGCAGTTACGGGAGGGGGTTCAGACAGCCCCAGCATTTT	CASSYGRGFRQPQHF
TRBV6-5	TRBJ2-5	few	TRBD2	TGTGCCAGCAGTTACCCGCGGGAGGGCCAAGAGACCCAGTACTTC	CASSYPREGQETQYF
TRBV20-1	TRBJ1-5	-	-	TGCAGTGCTAGAGCCCCAGTCAGCAATCAGCCCCAGCATTTT	CSARAPVSNQPQHF
TRBV6-5	TRBJ2-7	many	-	TGTGCCAGCAGTTACTCGAAGCTGGGTTCCTACGAGCAGTACTTC	CASSYSKLGSYEQYF
TRBV7-8	TRBJ2-7	few	-	TGTGCCAGCAGCTTAGGACAGCGGAGAGAGCAGTACTTC	CASSLGQRREQYF
TRBV11-1	TRBJ1-1	many	-	TGTGCCAGCAGCCGACCCACAGGCCCGACGAACACTGAAGCTTTCTTT	CASSRPTGPTNTEAFF
TRBV12-3/TRBV12-4	TRBJ2-2	many	-	TGTGCCAGCAGTACTCCAGGAGGACGGCCCACCGGGGAGCTGTTTTTT	CASSTPGGRPTGELFF
TRBV5-1	TRBJ2-7	-	-	TGCGCCAGCAGCTTTTCGGGAGAGTCCTACGAGCAGTACTTC	CASSFSGESYEQYF
TRBV30	TRBJ2-5	many	-	TGTGCCTGGAGTGCGGGCGAGACCCAGTACTTC	CAWSAGETQYF
TRBV20-1	TRBJ2-4	few	-	TGCAGTGCTAGAGCCCTGGCCAAAAACATTCAGTACTTC	CSARALAKNIQYF
TRBV11-2	TRBJ1-3	-	-	TGTGCCAGCAGCTTCCAGTACTCTGGAAACACCATATATTTT	CASSFQYSGNTIYF
TRBV6-5	TRBJ2-7	few	-	TGTGCCAGCAGTTACTCGCCGGGGAACGGCGAGCAGTACTTC	CASSYSPGNGEQYF
TRBV7-8	TRBJ2-2	-	-	-	CASSLVGQGTTGELCF
TRBV29-1	TRBJ1-2	many	-	TGCAGCGTCGAACCAGGGGACTATGGCTACACCTTC	CSVEPGDYGYTF
TRBV6-1	TRBJ1-1	-	-	TGTGCCAGCAGTGCCTTTACGGGTGGAGACACTGAAGCTTTCTTT	CASSAFTGGDTEAFF
TRBV6-2/TRBV6-3	TRBJ2-7	-	-	TGTGCCAGCAGTCCCAGGAGGGAGGTGGTGGAGCAGTACTTC	CASSPRREVVEQYF
TRBV20-1	TRBJ2-4	few	TRBD2	TGCAGTGCTAGAGTGCGGGAGGGCCCTGGTGAAAACATTCAGTACTTC	CSARVREGPGENIQYF